This T cell receptor (beta chain) was recovered during a study of blood T cell repertoires in COVID-19. Study as a whole: Donors in the United States, Italy and Spain gave samples during acute or convalescent COVID-19. The analysed material was cDNA or gDNA that came from T cells, B-cell-depleted T cells, or PBMCs.

Original processing notes: Using reference gene primer amplification, nucleated cell counts were estimated. Sequencing was performed with immunoSEQ multiplex PCR; in TCRdb, only in-frame clones are kept and a portion is missing. D and trimming come from the DNA, and the V and J calls and clone size come from that table. The data contain about 170,000 clones, over 65% of them singletons. With regard to this clone: Other DNA sequences in this sample translate to the same CDR3.

The germline gives CDR1 MDHEN, CDR2 SYDVKM. The CDR3 length is 11 residues. Trimming shortened V by 2 bases and J by 5 bases, and 3 bases separated the two germline ends. This clonotype originated in a woman at least 80 years old with acute or convalescent COVID-19. J is TRBJ2-5 and V is TRBV28; D gene ambiguous. Sequencing input: peripheral blood. CDR3 coding DNA: TGTGCCAGCAGTTTACAGGAGACCCAGTACTTC. It specifies CASSLQETQYF.